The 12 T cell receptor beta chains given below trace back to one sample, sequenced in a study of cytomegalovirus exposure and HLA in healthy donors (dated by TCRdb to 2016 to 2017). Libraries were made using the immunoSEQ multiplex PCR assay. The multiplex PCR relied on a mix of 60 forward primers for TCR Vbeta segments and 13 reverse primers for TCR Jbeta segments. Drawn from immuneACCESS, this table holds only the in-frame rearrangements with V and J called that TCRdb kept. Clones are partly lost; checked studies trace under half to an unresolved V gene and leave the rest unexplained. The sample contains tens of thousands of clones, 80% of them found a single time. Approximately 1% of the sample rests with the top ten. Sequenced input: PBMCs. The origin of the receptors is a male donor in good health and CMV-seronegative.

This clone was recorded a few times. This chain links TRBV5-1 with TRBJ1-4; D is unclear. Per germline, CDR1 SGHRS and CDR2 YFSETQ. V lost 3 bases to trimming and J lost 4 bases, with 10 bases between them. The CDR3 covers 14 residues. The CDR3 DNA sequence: TGCGCCAGCAGCTCCAGTGCGGATAATGAAAAACTGTTTTTT. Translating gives CASSSSADNEKLFF.

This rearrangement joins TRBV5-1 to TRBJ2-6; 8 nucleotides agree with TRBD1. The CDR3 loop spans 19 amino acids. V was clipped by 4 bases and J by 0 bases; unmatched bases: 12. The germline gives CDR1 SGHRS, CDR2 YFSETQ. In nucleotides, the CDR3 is TGCGCCAGCAGCACCCACCGACAGGGGTGGGCCTCTGGGGCCAACGTCCTGACTTTC. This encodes CASSTHRQGWASGANVLTF.

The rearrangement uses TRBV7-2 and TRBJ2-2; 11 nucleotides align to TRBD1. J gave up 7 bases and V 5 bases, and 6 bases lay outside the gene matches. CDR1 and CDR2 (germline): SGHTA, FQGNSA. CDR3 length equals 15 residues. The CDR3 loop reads CASSGGTGGRGELFF. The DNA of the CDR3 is TGTGCCAGCAGCGGGGGGACAGGGGGTCGCGGGGAGCTGTTTTTT.

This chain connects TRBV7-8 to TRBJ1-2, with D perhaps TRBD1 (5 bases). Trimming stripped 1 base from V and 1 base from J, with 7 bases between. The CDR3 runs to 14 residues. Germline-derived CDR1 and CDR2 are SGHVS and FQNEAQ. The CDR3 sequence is CASSLGRDNYGYTF. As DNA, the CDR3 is TGTGCCAGCAGCTTAGGCAGGGATAACTATGGCTACACCTTC.

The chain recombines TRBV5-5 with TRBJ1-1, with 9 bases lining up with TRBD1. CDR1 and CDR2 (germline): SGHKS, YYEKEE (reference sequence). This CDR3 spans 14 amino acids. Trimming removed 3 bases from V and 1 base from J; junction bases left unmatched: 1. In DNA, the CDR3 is TGTGCCAGCAGCTCGGGACAGGGGAACACTGAAGCTTTCTTT. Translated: CASSSGQGNTEAFF.

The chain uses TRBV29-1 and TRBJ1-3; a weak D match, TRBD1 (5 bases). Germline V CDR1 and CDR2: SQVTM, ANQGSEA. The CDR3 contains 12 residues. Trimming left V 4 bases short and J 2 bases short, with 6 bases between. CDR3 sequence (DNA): TGCAGCGTTGGGGGGGCTGGAAACACCATATATTTT. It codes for CSVGGAGNTIYF.

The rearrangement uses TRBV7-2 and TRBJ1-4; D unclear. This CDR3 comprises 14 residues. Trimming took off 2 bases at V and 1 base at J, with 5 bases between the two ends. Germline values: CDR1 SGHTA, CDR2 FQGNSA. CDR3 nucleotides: TGTGCCAGCAGCTTATGGAGAACTAATGAAAAACTGTTTTTT. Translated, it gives CASSLWRTNEKLFF.

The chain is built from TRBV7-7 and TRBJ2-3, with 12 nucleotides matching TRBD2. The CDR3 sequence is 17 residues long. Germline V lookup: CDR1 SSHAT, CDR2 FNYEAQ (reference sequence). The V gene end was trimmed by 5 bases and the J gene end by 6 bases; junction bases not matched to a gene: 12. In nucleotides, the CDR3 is TGTGCCAGCAGCCTCGGGGCTAGCGGGGGGGCTGTGGATACGCAGTATTTT. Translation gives CASSLGASGGAVDTQYF.

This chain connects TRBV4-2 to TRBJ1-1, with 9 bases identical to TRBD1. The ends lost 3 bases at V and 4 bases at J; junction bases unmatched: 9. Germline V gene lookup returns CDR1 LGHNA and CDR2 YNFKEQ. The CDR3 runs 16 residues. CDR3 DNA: TGTGCCAGCAGCCAGGCCGCTTACAGGGGGCGCACTGAAGCTTTCTTT. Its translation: CASSQAAYRGRTEAFF.

The chain's CDR3 is CASSYDHRGSYEQYF. CDR3 in DNA: TGTGCCAGCAGTTACGACCACAGGGGGTCCTACGAGCAGTACTTC. The genes are TRBV6-5 and TRBJ2-7; 8 nucleotides align to TRBD1. Germline lookup yields CDR1 MNHEY and CDR2 SVGAGI. The CDR3 covers 15 residues. V shed 2 bases, J shed 1 base, and the junction held 4 bases outside the gene matches.

The CDR3 loop reads CASSPPRGQGPLLNTEAFF. The CDR3 region has the DNA TGCGCCAGCAGCCCCCCAAGGGGACAGGGACCTCTTTTAAACACTGAAGCTTTCTTT. This chain uses TRBV4-1 with TRBJ1-1; 9 bases map to TRBD1. There are 19 residues in the CDR3. The V segment lost 4 bases and the J segment 2 bases; nucleotides outside the gene matches: 17. Looked up from germline, CDR1 is MGHRA and CDR2 is YSYEKL.

The CDR3 protein is CASSRDRNYGYTF. CDR3 nucleotide sequence: TGTGCCAGCAGTCGGGACAGAAACTATGGCTACACCTTC. The chain has TRBV6-1 and TRBJ1-2, with 7 bases fitting TRBD1. Germline V gives CDR1 MNHNS, CDR2 SASEGT. The CDR3 is 13 amino acids. J was trimmed by 2 bases and V by 5 bases; bases with no gene match: 2.